The rows below give T cell receptor beta chains drawn from one sample of a study of T cell responses to AZD1222 COVID-19 vaccine. Generated by immunoSEQ multiplex PCR, the TCRdb table keeps only in-frame clones and is missing some. The repertoire holds roughly 250,000 clones, with 90% to 95% as singletons. The sample in question was peripheral blood, obtained on day 0 of AZD1222 vaccination. Receptors were obtained from an adult in good health. Both conserved end residues are part of each CDR3. D genes are given only for firm matches.

v_gene: TRBV19; d_gene: -; j_gene: TRBJ1-4; CDR3nt: TGTGCCAGTAGTATGAGGGGACCCCTTGCAACTAATGAAAAACTGTTTTTT; CDR3aa: CASSMRGPLATNEKLFF
v_gene: TRBV27; d_gene: -; j_gene: TRBJ1-4; CDR3nt: TGTGCCAGCAGTTTAAGGGGAGGGACAAACATTGAAAAACTGTTTTTT; CDR3aa: CASSLRGGTNIEKLFF
v_gene: TRBV28; d_gene: -; j_gene: TRBJ1-1; CDR3nt: TGTGCCAGCAGTTCGAGCACTGAAGCTTTCTTT; CDR3aa: CASSSSTEAFF
v_gene: TRBV28; d_gene: -; j_gene: TRBJ1-5; CDR3nt: TGTGCCAGCAGTCCTCGGACCGGTTGGCCCCAGCATTTT; CDR3aa: CASSPRTGWPQHF
v_gene: TRBV27; d_gene: -; j_gene: TRBJ1-5; CDR3nt: TGTGCCAGCAGAATGGACAGAAATAGCAATCAGCCCCAGCATTTT; CDR3aa: CASRMDRNSNQPQHF
v_gene: TRBV11-3; d_gene: -; j_gene: TRBJ1-3; CDR3nt: TGTGCCAGCAGCGACCCTTGGGACCCCTACTCTGGAAACACCATATATTTT; CDR3aa: CASSDPWDPYSGNTIYF
v_gene: TRBV7-2; d_gene: -; j_gene: TRBJ2-5; CDR3nt: TGTGCCAGCAGCTTAGGCAGGGGTAGGGGAGAGACCCAGTACTTC; CDR3aa: CASSLGRGRGETQYF
v_gene: TRBV5-1; d_gene: -; j_gene: TRBJ2-1; CDR3nt: TGCGCCAGCAGCTTTGACAGAACCAATGAGCAGTTCTTC; CDR3aa: CASSFDRTNEQFF
v_gene: TRBV18; d_gene: TRBD2; j_gene: TRBJ2-2; CDR3nt: TGTGCCAGCTCACCGGGACTAGCGGGGAACACCGGGGAGCTGTTTTTT; CDR3aa: CASSPGLAGNTGELFF
v_gene: TRBV5-6; d_gene: TRBD2; j_gene: TRBJ2-7; CDR3nt: TGTGCCAGCAGCTTGCTAGCGGGATCCTCCTACGAGCAGTACTTC; CDR3aa: CASSLLAGSSYEQYF
v_gene: TRBV2; d_gene: TRBD1; j_gene: TRBJ1-4; CDR3nt: TGTGCCAGCAGCTTCGACAGGGGAAGTACTAATGAAAAACTGTTTTTT; CDR3aa: CASSFDRGSTNEKLFF
v_gene: TRBV5-8; d_gene: -; j_gene: TRBJ1-1; CDR3nt: TGTGCCAGCAGCCCCTGGTTGGGGATGAACACTGAAGCTTTCTTT; CDR3aa: CASSPWLGMNTEAFF
v_gene: TRBV9; d_gene: -; j_gene: TRBJ1-6; CDR3nt: TGTGCCAGCAGCGTAGGAGGGGGAGGGCATTCACCCCTCCACTTT; CDR3aa: CASSVGGGGHSPLHF
v_gene: TRBV2; d_gene: -; j_gene: TRBJ1-1; CDR3nt: TGTGCCAGCAGGGCAGGAATCAACACTGAAGCTTTCTTT; CDR3aa: CASRAGINTEAFF
v_gene: TRBV30; d_gene: -; j_gene: TRBJ2-5; CDR3nt: TGTGCCTGGAGAAGCCTGCGGGAGACCCAGTACTTC; CDR3aa: CAWRSLRETQYF
v_gene: TRBV19; d_gene: -; j_gene: TRBJ2-2; CDR3nt: TGTGCCAGTAGTATAGTTAGGAACACCGGGGAGCTGTTTTTT; CDR3aa: CASSIVRNTGELFF
v_gene: TRBV23-1; d_gene: -; j_gene: TRBJ1-4; CDR3nt: TGCGCCAGCAGTCCCCGGGGCGAGGATGAAAAACTGTTTTTT; CDR3aa: CASSPRGEDEKLFF
v_gene: TRBV5-1; d_gene: -; j_gene: TRBJ2-3; CDR3nt: TGCGCCAGCAGTACAGGGACGAACACAGATACGCAGTATTTT; CDR3aa: CASSTGTNTDTQYF
v_gene: TRBV6-6; d_gene: -; j_gene: TRBJ1-4; CDR3nt: TGTGCCAGCAGTTACCCCCCGACAGAGGGGGAAAAACTGTTTTTT; CDR3aa: CASSYPPTEGEKLFF
v_gene: TRBV6-2/TRBV6-3; d_gene: TRBD2; j_gene: TRBJ2-7; CDR3nt: TGTGCCAGCAGTAGGGCTAGCGGCATCCTCGAGCAGTACTTC; CDR3aa: CASSRASGILEQYF